These 20 T cell receptor beta chains came from one sample sequenced in a study of Graves' ophthalmopathy and Graves' hyperthyroidism. Using RNA transcripts, the TCR beta CDR3 regions were amplified. Amplification began with first-round RT-PCR using HTBI primers, then second-round multiplex PCR was performed. TCRdb reprocessed the multiplex PCR reads with MiXCR, giving one entry per CDR3 protein. Found here are hundreds of thousands of distinct CDR3 sequences, around a fifth of them singletons; the top ten hold more than 5.5%. The sequenced sample was peripheral blood. These receptor sequences come from a woman under 30 with stable Graves' hyperthyroidism. Some clones in this sample may be carry-over from other donors' samples.

V gene TRBV7-8 combines with J gene TRBJ2-1; 8 bases line up with TRBD1. Per germline, CDR1 SGHVS and CDR2 FQNEAQ. J gave up 8 bases and V 4 bases, and 4 bases lay outside the gene matches. The CDR3 is 13 residues long. CDR3 sequence: CASSWTGRHEQFF. DNA of the CDR3: TGTGCCAGCAGCTGGACAGGGAGGCATGAGCAGTTCTTC.

The V and J genes are TRBV6-5 and TRBJ1-2; unclear D gene. CDR1 and CDR2 (germline): MNHEY, SVGAGI. The CDR3 sequence is 17 residues long. Trimming pared 2 bases from V and 0 bases from J, leaving 16 bases between. DNA for the CDR3: TGTGCCAGCAGTTACAAGGGATCTCGAACGCCTAACTATGGCTACACCTTC. As protein: CASSYKGSRTPNYGYTF.

This clonotype was seen many times. The chain employs TRBV7-2 and TRBJ1-5; possible D gene TRBD1, 5 bases. Germline V gene lookup returns CDR1 SGHTA and CDR2 FQGNSA. The CDR3 totals 15 residues. V dropped 1 base and J dropped 4 bases, with 11 bases sitting between them. The CDR3 region has the DNA TGTGCCAGCAGCTTAGACAGGACGACAAATCAGCCCCAGCATTTT. Amino acid sequence: CASSLDRTTNQPQHF.

This clonotype has just a few counts. A much more abundant neighbour one base away suggests this may be a read error. The CDR3, as DNA: TGTGCCGACGACGAGACAGGGGACACCGGGGAGCTGTTTTTT. It yields the protein CADDETGDTGELFF. The rearrangement joins TRBV12-3 or TRBV12-4 to TRBJ2-2; 8 nucleotides line up with TRBD1. The CDR3 extends over 14 amino acids. V gave up 11 bases and J gave up 3 bases; unmatched junction bases: 8.

The sample holds many counts of this clonotype. This rearrangement joins TRBV5-5 to TRBJ2-5, with TRBD2 matching over 10 bases. The CDR3 consists of 16 residues. V lost 4 bases and J lost 3; bases outside the gene matches: 9. Germline loops: CDR1 SGHKS, CDR2 YYEKEE (reference sequence). The CDR3 region has the DNA TGTGCCAGCAGCCCATGGACTAGCGGAAAAAAAGAGACCCAGTACTTC. This codes for CASSPWTSGKKETQYF.

Many counts were recorded for this clonotype. The rearrangement links TRBV28 to TRBJ1-1; 8 bases agree with TRBD1. The V and J ends lost 5 bases and 7 bases, in that order; junction bases with no gene match: 12. This CDR3 comprises 15 residues. Germline CDR1 is MDHEN and CDR2 is SYDVKM. For the CDR3, the DNA is TGTGCCAGCAGTAAATCGACAGGGGTGGCGGATGAAGCTTTCTTT. Its translation is CASSKSTGVADEAFF.

This clonotype was recorded many times. This chain links TRBV12-3 or TRBV12-4 with TRBJ2-7; a possible D gene is TRBD2 (5 bases). The CDR3 extends over 14 amino acids. Trimming pared 3 bases from V and 5 bases from J, leaving 14 bases between. Written as DNA, the CDR3 is TGTGCCAGCAGTTTTTCTACTAGGTATAACGAGCAGTACTTC. This sequence encodes CASSFSTRYNEQYF.

This clonotype came up once. The chain has TRBV20-1 and TRBJ2-7; D gene uncertain. This CDR3 contains 15 residues. In germline, CDR1 is DFQATT, CDR2 SNEGSKA (reference sequence). V lost 3 bases and J 4 bases, leaving 19 bases between the germline ends. DNA of the CDR3: TGCAGTGCTAGTCGGCGAACCGACCCCCAATACGAGCAGTACTTC. It specifies CSASRRTDPQYEQYF.

At least ten counts were recorded for this clonotype. The V call is TRBV30, the J call TRBJ2-7; TRBD1 matches 8 bases. Germline V lookup: CDR1 GTSNPN, CDR2 SVGIG (reference sequence). V trimming: 0 bases; J trimming: 5 bases; junction bases outside the gene matches: 6. The CDR3 contains 14 residues. CDR3 loop: CAWSVLRGRNEQYF. Written as DNA, the CDR3 is TGTGCCTGGAGTGTGCTCAGGGGGCGAAACGAGCAGTACTTC.

This clonotype was detected many times. V usage is TRBV30 and J usage is TRBJ1-5, with TRBD1 identical over 7 bases. The V gene end was trimmed by 7 bases and the J gene end by 6 bases; junction bases not matched to a gene: 9. This CDR3 has 13 residues. Germline CDR1 is GTSNPN and CDR2 is SVGIG (reference sequence). The CDR3 spells CAYQGGGGQPQHF. The CDR3 bases are TGTGCCTATCAGGGGGGAGGAGGTCAGCCCCAGCATTTT.

This clonotype was counted many times. The chain combines TRBV4-1 with TRBJ1-5; 7 bases line up with TRBD1. Per germline, CDR1 MGHRA and CDR2 YSYEKL. There are 16 residues in the CDR3. V gave up 1 base and J gave up 1 base; unmatched junction bases: 4. CDR3 bases: TGCGCCAGCAGCCAAGTCCGGGGACAGAGCAATCAGCCCCAGCATTTT. Its protein product is CASSQVRGQSNQPQHF.

In its sample, this clonotype was seen many times. CDR3 amino acids: CASSPRGENQPQHF. The DNA for the CDR3 is TGTGCCAGCAGTCCGCGGGGAGAGAATCAGCCCCAGCATTTT. This rearrangement joins TRBV6-1 to TRBJ1-5; D ambiguous. The CDR3 runs to 14 residues. Germline assignment: CDR1 MNHNS and CDR2 SASEGT. V shed 5 bases and J shed 4 bases, with 12 bases lying between them.

The CDR3 here is CASSEGLDYEQYF. The CDR3 coding sequence is TGTGCCAGCAGTGAAGGGTTGGATTACGAGCAGTACTTC. The chain links TRBV6-1 to TRBJ2-7, with D uncertain. CDR1 is MNHNS and CDR2 is SASEGT in the germline V gene. The CDR3 covers 13 residues. The V gene lost 1 base and the J gene lost 4 bases, with 8 bases spanning the gap.

This clonotype was seen many times. The chain couples TRBV6-5 to TRBJ2-2; D is ambiguous. Trimming removed 2 bases from V and 5 bases from J, with 3 bases in between. There are 12 residues in the CDR3. The germline CDR1 and CDR2 sequences are MNHEY and SVGAGI. DNA of the CDR3: TGTGCCAGCAGTTACCTGACCGGGGAGCTGTTTTTT. Translating it yields CASSYLTGELFF.

This chain links TRBV5-1 with TRBJ2-1; D call uncertain. The V gene lost 3 bases and the J gene lost 7 bases, with 17 bases spanning the gap. Germline V gene sequence: CDR1 SGHRS, CDR2 YFSETQ. This CDR3 spans 15 amino acids. The DNA for the CDR3 is TGCGCCAGCAGCTACCTTTCGACGGAAGCAAATGAGCAGTTCTTC. Protein product: CASSYLSTEANEQFF.

Only a few counts were recorded for this clonotype. The chain couples TRBV15 to TRBJ2-2; unclear D gene. The CDR3 consists of 15 residues. The germline CDR1 and CDR2 sequences are LNHNV and YYDKDF (reference sequence). V lost 9 bases and J 2 bases, leaving 16 bases between the germline ends. CDR3 sequence: CATKPENLNTGELFF. CDR3 DNA: TGTGCCACAAAGCCGGAGAATCTAAACACCGGGGAGCTGTTTTTT. Full variable domain (missing parts from reference TRBV15 and TRBJ2-2): DAMVIQNPRYQVTQFGKPVTLSCSQTLNHNVMYWYQQKSSQAPKLLFHYYDKDFNNEADTPDNFQSRRPNTSFCFLDIRSPGLGDTAMYLCATKPENLNTGELFFGEGSRLTVL.

The rearrangement uses TRBV6-1 and TRBJ2-7; D call uncertain. Germline values: CDR1 MNHNS, CDR2 SASEGT. The CDR3 is 13 amino acids. V lost 6 bases, J lost 7 bases, and 16 bases lay in between. The CDR3 DNA reads TGTGCCAGCAGCTTGAGCGAAAAGGAAGAGCAGTACTTC. It translates to CASSLSEKEEQYF.

This clonotype was found many times. The gene calls are TRBV10-3 and TRBJ1-1, with no clear D. The germline CDR1 and CDR2 sequences are ENHRY and SYGVKD. This CDR3 comprises 17 residues. The V end lost 9 bases, the J end lost 10 bases, and 33 bases lay between the germline ends. The CDR3 reads CAIRTRSESPENDPAFF. CDR3 DNA sequence: TGTGCCATAAGGACCCGATCTGAATCCCCCGAAAACGACCCAGCTTTCTTT.

The chain recombines TRBV28 with TRBJ2-5, with 9 bases that match TRBD1. CDR3 length: 14 amino acids. Trimming removed 6 bases from V and 5 bases from J; junction bases left unmatched: 7. Germline V lookup: CDR1 MDHEN, CDR2 SYDVKM. CDR3 protein: CASREQGARETQYF. CDR3 sequence (DNA): TGTGCCAGCAGGGAACAGGGGGCCCGGGAGACCCAGTACTTC.

This clonotype has a count of ten or more. J is TRBJ1-5 and V is TRBV28; 7 bases fit TRBD1. V was clipped by 6 bases and J by 1 base; unmatched bases: 6. Germline V gene sequence: CDR1 MDHEN, CDR2 SYDVKM. This CDR3 region has 15 residues. Here the CDR3 DNA reads TGTGCCAGCAGATCGGGACAGACAAGCAATCAGCCCCAGCATTTT. Translating it yields CASRSGQTSNQPQHF.